This TCR beta chain came from a study of T cell responses to AZD1222 COVID-19 vaccine. Clones were read by immunoSEQ multiplex PCR, and TCRdb kept only the in-frame ones, dropping some. The sample contains about 190,000 clones, over 80% of which appear only once. Germline CDR1 SNHLY, CDR2 FYNNEI. This CDR3 contains 13 residues. Trimming took off 6 bases at V and 7 bases at J, with 15 bases between the two ends. The specimen was peripheral blood, collected on day 0 of AZD1222 vaccination. V usage is TRBV2 and J usage is TRBJ1-1; perhaps TRBD1 as D (5 bases). This TCR derives from an adult in good health. The DNA of the CDR3 is TGTGCCAGCAGAGAGGACAACCGGTATGAAGCTTTCTTT. Translated, it gives CASREDNRYEAFF.